A selection of T cell receptor beta chains follows, all from one sample in a study of T cells after somatic rescue of genetic block. Sequencing used immunoSEQ multiplex PCR; TCRdb keeps in-frame clones, though not all of them. The sample has around 100,000 clones, about 90% seen once. The material sequenced was peripheral blood mononuclear cells (PBMCs). These TCRs come from a woman between 18 and 29 years old. Both conserved end residues are part of each CDR3.

V	J	CDR3
TRBV14	TRBJ2-7	CASSQGVSQYF
TRBV6-5	TRBJ2-1	CASSYSGNEQFF
TRBV2	TRBJ1-6	CASSGGTGGTYNSPLHF
TRBV2	TRBJ2-7	CASSEASRGRNEQYF
TRBV6-1	TRBJ2-5	CASRGGTETQYF
TRBV6-5	TRBJ1-1	CASLQVGGEAFF
TRBV10-3	TRBJ2-2	CAINSVLTGQTNTGELFF
TRBV10-3	TRBJ1-2	CSISQGAGGYTF
TRBV29-1	TRBJ1-2	CSVDPGNYGYTF
TRBV6-5	TRBJ1-5	CASSLTLLNQPQHF
TRBV18	TRBJ2-7	CASSPGHGAYEQYF
TRBV27	TRBJ1-2	CASSLGSGRKEGYTF
TRBV4-3	TRBJ2-7	CASSPDGQGTEQYF
TRBV7-8	TRBJ1-6	CASSLSGVNSPLHF
TRBV4-3	TRBJ2-3	CASSLDRANTDTQYF
TRBV28	TRBJ1-5	CASNPGAFNQPQHF
TRBV11-2	TRBJ2-3	CASSLDPWGPDTQYF
TRBV7-9	TRBJ1-6	CASSGSGTGNSPLHF
TRBV5-1	TRBJ1-1	CASSLVTNTEAFF
TRBV11-3	TRBJ2-3	CASSSGLAGPDTQYF
TRBV4-2	TRBJ1-3	CASSPRTEPSGNTIYF
TRBV15	TRBJ2-7	CATSRDMGQGYEQYF
TRBV29-1	TRBJ2-7	CSARTAYEQYF
TRBV10-3	TRBJ2-1	CAISPSGNNEQFF
TRBV7-2	TRBJ2-7	CASSASTGLAYEQYF
TRBV19	TRBJ2-1	CASSLFSGGNYNEQFF
TRBV19	TRBJ2-1	CASSIGSSGGGEQFF
TRBV6-8	TRBJ2-2	CASSPSAGTGELFF
TRBV7-8	TRBJ1-5	CASSLGGYSNQPQHF
TRBV5-5	TRBJ2-2	CASSLVDRRTGELFF
TRBV6-6	TRBJ1-5	CASSYPDSYSNQPQHF
TRBV7-6	TRBJ1-1	CASSQTDTYTEAFF
TRBV6-1	TRBJ1-1	CASRGGQVNTEAFF
TRBV19	TRBJ2-5	CASSKQRGETQYF
TRBV29-1	TRBJ2-7	CSATGGAGRYEQYF
TRBV4-2	TRBJ1-1	CASSQMTGPRGDTEAFF
TRBV30	TRBJ2-2	CAWSGGYTGELFF
TRBV5-1	TRBJ2-1	CASSRQIGDEQFF
TRBV6-4	TRBJ1-5	CASSDAERFLGNQPQHF
TRBV6-1	TRBJ1-1	CATGPRGGTEAFF
TRBV7-9	TRBJ1-4	CASRHRGSNEKLFF
TRBV7-9	TRBJ1-1	CASSLPGFEAFF
TRBV2	TRBJ2-5	CASSVPAGGRGETQYF
TRBV4-1	.	CASSLSSSSYEQYF
TRBV5-3	TRBJ1-1	CARSLRDERENTEAFF
TRBV27	TRBJ1-3	CASSSAARSSGNTIYF
TRBV5-4	TRBJ1-2	CASSAPPGGSYGYTF
TRBV5-1	TRBJ2-1	CASQGTGKREQFF
TRBV6-5	TRBJ1-1	CASSYTAANTEAFF
TRBV10-2	TRBJ2-1	CASLDRRGREQFF
TRBV7-9	TRBJ1-6	CASSSSGVTDPRTLHF
TRBV5-5	TRBJ1-5	CASSYRAGSNQPQHF
TRBV5-4	TRBJ2-1	CASEGGYNEQFF
TRBV19	TRBJ1-1	CASLDRGKDAFF
TRBV5-1	TRBJ1-4	CASSYGLNEKLFF